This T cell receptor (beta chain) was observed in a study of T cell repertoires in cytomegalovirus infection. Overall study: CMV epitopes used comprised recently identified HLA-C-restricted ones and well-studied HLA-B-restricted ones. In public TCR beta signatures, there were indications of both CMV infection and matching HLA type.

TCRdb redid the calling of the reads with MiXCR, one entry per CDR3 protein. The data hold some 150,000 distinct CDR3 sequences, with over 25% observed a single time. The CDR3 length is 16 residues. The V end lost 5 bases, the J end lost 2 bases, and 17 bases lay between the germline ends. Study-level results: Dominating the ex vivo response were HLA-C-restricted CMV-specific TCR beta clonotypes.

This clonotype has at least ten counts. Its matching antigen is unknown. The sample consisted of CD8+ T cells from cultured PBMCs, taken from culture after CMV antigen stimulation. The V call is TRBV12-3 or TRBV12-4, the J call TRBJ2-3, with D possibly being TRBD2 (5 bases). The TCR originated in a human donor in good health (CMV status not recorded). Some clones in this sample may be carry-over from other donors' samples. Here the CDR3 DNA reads TGTGCCAGCAGTCCTCCGAGCGGCATACACACAGATACGCAGTATTTT. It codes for CASSPPSGIHTDTQYF.